This TCR beta chain was sequenced for a study of blood T cells in healthy people across ages. The second PCR ran about 6 to 12 cycles with a sample-barcoded 5' primer and J-beta primers. The authors tagged each cDNA molecule using a template-switch adaptor with 12 random nucleotides. Paired-end reads containing CDR3 totaled no fewer than 3 million for each sample. TCRdb recomputed calls from the 5' RACE reads with MiXCR, one row per CDR3 protein. The sample contains around 870,000 distinct CDR3 sequences, 29% of which appear only once. Notes on this clonotype: Its antigen is undetermined. Possible read error: a much larger clone is one base away.

CDR3 length equals 17 residues. V shed 7 bases, J shed 4 bases, and the junction held 15 bases outside the gene matches. Germline lookup yields CDR1 LGHDT and CDR2 YNNKEL (reference sequence). General study results and limits: Unsorted PBMC material precluded a definitive naive versus antigen-experienced comparison.

Material for sequencing was blood. This sequence was found in a woman at least 80 years old in good health. The chain recombines TRBV3-1 with TRBJ2-7; TRBD1 matches at 11 bases. CDR3 bases: TGTGCCAGCAACCATTCGTGGGTGGACAGGGGGCCTTACGAGCAGTACTTC. Its translation is CASNHSWVDRGPYEQYF.